These T cell receptor beta chains were read from a single sample in a study of blood T cell repertoires in COVID-19. Assay: immunoSEQ multiplex PCR; the TCRdb copy retains only in-frame clones and omits some. The repertoire has approximately 70,000 clones, roughly nine tenths of them found once; the top ten carry 2.5% to 3%. The specimen was peripheral blood. The receptors shown here come from a man in his fifties with COVID-19, enrolled during active disease. Each CDR3 is given without its conserved first and last residue.

J,V,CDR3
TRBJ2-3,TRBV18,ASSPLPETSTDTQY
TRBJ2-3,TRBV4-3,ASSQGLVGSDTQY
TRBJ2-7,TRBV6-5,ASSTSGSSYEQY
TRBJ2-1,TRBV7-3,ASSPSGTSTYNEQF
TRBJ2-7,TRBV30,AWTPGLADYEQY
TRBJ2-2,TRBV11-2,ASSFGTSTGELF
TRBJ2-5,TRBV28,ASSVGPGHQY
TRBJ2-7,TRBV30,AWSVGVKLSYEQY
TRBJ2-1,TRBV3-1/TRBV3-2,ASSRQLLDPYNEQF
TRBJ1-1,TRBV4-1,ASSQGQNTEAF
TRBJ1-5,TRBV16,ASSQFQGRVNQPQH
TRBJ2-7,TRBV9,ASSPGGTSGPVGQY
TRBJ1-6,TRBV7-2,ASSSQESPLH
TRBJ1-3,TRBV18,ASSSGFGNTIY
TRBJ1-4,TRBV14,ASSRTAHSNEKLF
TRBJ1-1,TRBV27,ASSSGQMVTEAF
TRBJ2-1,TRBV25-1,ASSESPGDRALIEQF
TRBJ2-1,TRBV24-1,ATRGLGGYNEQF
TRBJ2-7,TRBV19,ASRDRASYEQY
TRBJ2-2,TRBV19,ASRDRVGTGELF
TRBJ2-7,TRBV27,ASSLSPTSTYEQY
TRBJ2-5,TRBV4-2,ASSHSTGRETQY
TRBJ1-2,TRBV6-5,ASSRTPENYGYT
TRBJ2-2,TRBV4-1,ASSQPRSAGELF
TRBJ2-5,TRBV6-4,ASSEGAGRGTQY
TRBJ2-3,TRBV7-2,ASSLRAGVDTQY
TRBJ1-4,TRBV28,ASSPTDRINEKLF
TRBJ2-7,TRBV7-3,ASSSRRDRTYEQY
TRBJ2-1,TRBV18,ASSPSGNSYNEQF
TRBJ2-3,TRBV5-1,ASSTGDFTDTQY
TRBJ2-2,TRBV5-4,ASNLGQGGNTGELF
TRBJ1-2,TRBV19,ASSMGGVAYGYT
TRBJ2-1,TRBV4-2,ASSQDGRGSYNEQF
TRBJ2-7,TRBV5-1,ASSFDSGRGYEQY
TRBJ1-1,TRBV6-5,ASNSPSGTRGEAF
TRBJ1-6,TRBV7-2,ASSLGQVNNSPLH
TRBJ1-5,TRBV5-6,ASSLGTGNQPQH
TRBJ1-2,TRBV5-4,ASSFPGEGYT
TRBJ1-2,TRBV3-1/TRBV3-2,ASSHDNLKGQGSGYT
TRBJ2-1,TRBV5-1,ASSLDSPGYNEQF
TRBJ2-1,TRBV21-1,ARPPWRGPYNEQF
TRBJ2-4,TRBV4-3,ASSQESRY
TRBJ2-1,TRBV24-1,ATSDRTGESYNEQF
TRBJ2-7,TRBV27,ASSRTGAGRSYEQY
TRBJ1-2,TRBV11-1,ASSLRAGDNYGYT
TRBJ1-6,TRBV19,ASQQNGGADNSPLH
TRBJ1-5,TRBV5-5,ASSPRGDSNQPQH
TRBJ2-1,TRBV7-9,ASSLLVLRGRLDEQF